This T cell receptor beta chain derives from a study of cytomegalovirus exposure and HLA in healthy donors (dated by TCRdb to the late 2010s). Looking at the study overall: An earlier analysis of more than 550 of the donors reported approximately 280 Gb of sequence data and around 100 million unique TCR beta sequences obtained from approximately 180 million T cells. About 280 gigabases of sequencing data and approximately 91 million unique TCR sequences made up an early release that covered 500 to 700 HLA-typed donors. Among the approximately 420 genotyped donors, 75% to 90% belonged to the genetic ancestry cluster associated with self-reported Caucasian donors. The aim of the study was to test whether cataloging public T cell receptors could identify signatures of past pathogen exposure. The study profiled the T cell repertoires of fewer than 850 subjects by immunosequencing and related them to cytomegalovirus serostatus. Besides the first cohort of roughly 640 subjects, a separate validation cohort made up of 120 or so different subjects was used. To predict cytomegalovirus infection status, the study combined high-throughput TCR immunosequencing, statistical association of individual TCRs with disease status, and machine learning. In a later analysis, previously published TCR beta repertoires from 550 to 700 donors were re-analyzed and high-resolution HLA genotyping was added so that TCR occurrence patterns could be studied. Rather than drawing on any new phenotypic data, the later analysis identified candidate immune exposures from TCR beta sequences and the way those sequences occurred across donors. An earlier analysis of some 500 of the donors applied high-throughput TCR beta sequencing to assess whether each TCR beta V gene segment acted as functional or pseudogenic. Donor age, sex, ethnicity and CMV serostatus were collected together with the repertoire data. A later genetic analysis used genome-wide SNP genotypes for about 55% of the 666 donors, treating that subset as a discovery cohort. All discovery cohort repertoires had been generated using a single sequencing platform. Both class I and class II loci were covered by HLA typing, at four-digit resolution. Typing coverage varied by locus: roughly 620-640 donors for A, B, C, DRB1 and DQB1; approximately 500 for DQA1; over 600 for DPA1; 450 to 480 for DPB1. Four to six DR-DQ haplotypes were handled as single units for association and clustering, since linkage in the cohort was strong. Among some 400 genotyped donors of the cohort, an average of approximately 230,000 unique TCR beta nucleotide sequences were sequenced per donor, roughly 18% of them non-productive.

Study-wide conclusions, independent of this receptor: The study gave a list of around 170 TCR beta chains associated with cytomegalovirus. The cohort was sequenced for TCR beta chains only, and without alpha or paired-chain data the features that could be detected were limited. In a later analysis, 16,951 TCR beta sequences were associated with specific HLA alleles at a false discovery rate of 0.05. According to a later analysis, most CMV-associated TCR beta chains appeared to be HLA-restricted, and the HLA associations seemed to be driven largely by CMV exposure. The earlier analysis of nearly 600 of the donors excluded fewer than 20 rarely observed V segments, including chromosome 9 orphons, because counts were too low. Several of the top co-occurrence clusters appeared to be linked to parvovirus B19, influenza, CMV and Epstein-Barr virus, according to a later analysis. Three of the identified cytomegalovirus-associated TCR beta chains were confirmed in vitro to be specific for cytomegalovirus antigens. Strong co-occurrence of HLA alleles, especially DR and DQ, made assigning TCR associations to individual alleles difficult. Because HLA typing was missing for some donors at each locus, association tests included only the typed subset. According to a later genetic analysis, donors in an Asian-associated ancestry cluster had fewer N-insertions in productive TCRs than the approximately 700-donor mean. Across donors, most TCR sequences were observed very rarely, whereas some public TCRs were present in many individuals. According to a later analysis, TCR association rates differed among HLA loci, with DRB1 alleles showing the most associated TCRs and HLA-C alleles showing the fewest. A cluster of highly shared sequence variants was judged likely to be a technical artifact of the sequencing pipeline. Linkage disequilibrium might explain the correlated functional status among segregating V segments, but an unknown experimental factor could not be excluded. In an earlier analysis of roughly 560 of the donors, most TCR beta V segments were observed in productive rearrangements about 87% or about 30% of the time, broadly matching IMGT annotations. Some IMGT-functional V segments, including TRBV6-2 and TRBV6-3, could not be distinguished by the 87-base-pair reads and were therefore excluded. The authors suggested that the approach could potentially be extended to other disease states and immunological phenotypes. Immune exposure information for the cohort was limited to CMV serostatus. Roughly uniform sequencing depth across donors was assumed in presence/absence analyses, although this assumption may not hold. A later analysis found that HLA-associated TCR beta chains were more clonally expanded and had lower generation probabilities than equally common non-associated chains. An association between a missense DCLRE1C variant and V-gene and J-gene trimming of TCR beta chains was found in a later genetic analysis and replicated in an independent cohort. A further reported finding was that TCR beta sequences accurately predicted the HLA-A and HLA-B alleles for most subjects in the first cohort. The classifier was reported to diagnose cytomegalovirus status with high specificity and sensitivity in both the original cohort and the validation cohort.

Its CDR3 holds 11 amino acids, cysteine through phenylalanine. Only the CDR3 DNA stays, 33 bases, in frame from base 1. From the germline V gene, CDR1 is KGHSH and CDR2 is LQKENI. V and J are truncated by 6 bases and 3 bases respectively, leaving an intervening sequence of 2 bases. Comment on this clone: It lacks a known antigen. One base away there is no much larger clone; base qualities are not given.

In total, roughly 670 healthy bone marrow donors made up the cohort. Cohort members were all nominally healthy when sampled, although unrecorded immune exposures were likely present. The donor tested CMV seropositive, placing the donor among the 250 to 350 seropositive members of the cohort. A peripheral blood sample was collected from each donor, and TCR beta sequencing was performed on peripheral blood mononuclear cells. Genomic DNA extraction from the blood cell samples was performed with the Qiagen DNeasy Blood Extraction Kit. The library was built by means of the immunoSEQ multiplex PCR assay. For the multiplex PCR, a mixture combining 60 forward primers for TCR Vbeta segments and 13 reverse primers for TCR Jbeta segments was used. The CDR3 region of rearranged TCR beta genes was amplified from genomic DNA with a multiplex PCR assay. On the Illumina HiSeq System, the amplified TCR beta libraries were sequenced as 87-base-pair reads. In the source study's methods: In a later analysis, some 80 million unique TCR beta chains were counted across the approximately 670 repertoires, and approximately 11 million of these chains were shared by at least two donors. To remove PCR and sequencing errors, raw reads were error-corrected and collapsed into unique sequences using a nearest-neighbor algorithm that merged closely related sequences. To assign V, D and J gene segments, CDR3 sequences were aligned to IMGT reference sequences. For a sequence to be retained, at least a six-nucleotide match to both a V gene segment and a J gene segment was required. A rearrangement counted as productive if the CDR3 had no stop codons and remained in frame with V and J, and every other rearrangement counted as non-productive. Following IMGT convention, CDR3 was defined as the stretch from the second conserved V-encoded cysteine to the conserved J-encoded phenylalanine. Sequences without an unambiguous match to a single V gene segment were excluded from the earlier analysis of 450 to 750 of the donors. In an earlier analysis of approximately 610 of the donors, V segments were called functional above 56.7% productive rearrangements and were called segregating when the between-donor standard deviation exceeded 5%. A statistical classification framework was built to diagnose cytomegalovirus status from the catalog of TCR beta chain sequences. V and J gene assignment, in a later analysis, came from comparing TCR nucleotide sequences with IMGT/GENE-DB human TR gene sequences. The TCRdist pipeline was used in a later analysis to assign CDR3 sequences and most-parsimonious VDJ recombination scenarios. In a later analysis, each TCR beta chain was defined by its CDR3 amino acid sequence together with its V-gene family, and reads without a unique V-gene family were excluded. In a later analysis, 450 to 600 highly shared, low-generation-probability nucleotide sequences were removed to address suspected cross-contamination and a sequencing artifact. In a later analysis, a clonal expansion index was calculated for each public chain from normalized within-repertoire ranks of inferred template counts. A later analysis computed generation probabilities with a VDJ recombination model fitted to out-of-frame rearrangements, and checked the results against IGoR. In a later analysis, TCR-TCR, TCR-HLA and TCR-CMV co-occurrence was scored with hypergeometric tests, and a repertoire-size bias correction was applied to TCR pairs. In a later analysis, false discovery rates were estimated by permuting HLA or CMV assignments 20 times. A later analysis grouped co-occurring TCRs with DBSCAN, adding TCRdist sequence similarity when clustering within HLA-allele-positive subsets. For co-occurrence clustering, repertoires with fewer than 30,000 or more than 120,000 public chains were excluded, along with a handful of repertoires with anomalous nucleotide sharing. Imported from immuneACCESS, the table was reduced by TCRdb to in-frame sequences with V and J called. These copies leave out some clones; in studies compared against another copy, an unresolved V gene accounts for under half, and the cause of the remainder is not known. V, J and clone size are taken as reported in that table, and D and trimming were inferred from the DNA itself. The sample table holds tens of thousands of clones, of which 70% were seen once. The ten largest make up roughly a fifth of the sample.

Recombination connected TRBV18 to TRBJ2-2, with an unclear D gene assignment. The source of this sequence is a woman in her sixties or seventies in good health and CMV-seropositive. Sequenced sample: PBMCs. The DNA sequence follows: TGTGCCAGCTCCGACACCGGGGAGCTGTTTTTT. It encodes CASSDTGELFF.